Listed here are 25 T cell receptor beta chains from one sample, sequenced in a study of cytomegalovirus exposure and HLA in healthy donors. Primers included in the PCR were 60 Vbeta and 13 Jbeta primers. Using immunoSEQ multiplex PCR, the repertoire was profiled, and TCRdb retains in-frame clones only, with some absent. The sample has under 200,000 clones; roughly 82% are singletons. The sample consisted of PBMCs. Source of these receptors: a middle-aged man in good health and CMV-seropositive.

This rearrangement joins TRBV6-1 to TRBJ1-2; 9 bases align to TRBD1. The CDR3 loop spans 14 amino acids. Germline V gives CDR1 MNHNS, CDR2 SASEGT. The J segment lost 3 bases and the V segment lost 2 bases, leaving 1 base of the junction unmatched. As DNA, the CDR3 is TGTGCCAGCAGTGAAACAGGGGGCGACTATGGCTACACCTTC. Protein: CASSETGGDYGYTF.

This clone was detected a few times. The genes are TRBV19 and TRBJ2-1; maybe TRBD2 (5 bases). Germline V gives CDR1 LNHDA, CDR2 SQIVND (reference sequence). The V gene lost 5 bases and the J gene lost 0 bases, with 11 bases spanning the gap. This CDR3 has 15 residues. The CDR3: CASSPQRSSYNEQFF. CDR3 bases: TGTGCCAGTAGTCCCCAGCGGAGCTCCTACAATGAGCAGTTCTTC.

This clone was recorded only once. The J gene is TRBJ1-4, the V gene TRBV28; D remains unclear. This CDR3 is 17 amino acids long. Trimming removed 3 bases at V and 4 bases at J, with 18 bases between. Germline V gene data show CDR1 as MDHEN and CDR2 as SYDVKM. The CDR3 DNA is TGTGCCAGCAGTTTTGACCCCAGGCAGGCCAGTAATGAAAAACTGTTTTTT. Its translation is CASSFDPRQASNEKLFF.

J is TRBJ2-1 and V is TRBV15; maybe TRBD2 (6 bases). The CDR3 spans 16 residues. Germline CDR1 is LNHNV and CDR2 is YYDKDF (reference sequence). V lost 1 base and J 7 bases, leaving 17 bases between the germline ends. The CDR3 sequence: CATSRGPSAGDNEQFF. CDR3 nucleotides: TGTGCCACCAGCAGAGGTCCGTCAGCGGGTGATAATGAGCAGTTCTTC.

The chain has TRBV19 and TRBJ2-4; 9 bases are a match to TRBD1. The CDR3 loop spans 15 amino acids. Per germline, CDR1 LNHDA and CDR2 SQIVND (reference sequence). After removal of 3 bases from V and 6 bases from J, the junction contained 6 bases not matched to a gene. The CDR3 DNA reads as TGTGCCAGTAGTATCAAGGGACAGGGTCCAAACATTCAGTACTTC. Its translation is CASSIKGQGPNIQYF.

V is TRBV14 and J is TRBJ2-3; unclear D gene. This CDR3 spans 18 amino acids. From germline, CDR1 is SGHDN and CDR2 FVKESK. With 4 bases removed from V and 0 bases from J, the gap between germline ends came to 20 bases. CDR3 in DNA: TGTGCCAGCAGCCTCCCACGGAGCAGCCCCTCTAGCACAGATACGCAGTATTTT. This encodes CASSLPRSSPSSTDTQYF. Combining the CDR3 with reference TRBV14 and TRBJ2-3 gives the whole variable domain EAGVTQFPSHSVIEKGQTVTLRCDPISGHDNLYWYRRVMGKEIKFLLHFVKESKQDESGMPNNRFLAERTGGTYSTLKVQPAELEDSGVYFCASSLPRSSPSSTDTQYFGPGTRLTVL.

J is TRBJ2-7 and V is TRBV27; D might be TRBD1 (5 bases). Germline lookup yields CDR1 MNHEY and CDR2 SMNVEV (reference sequence). This CDR3 is 14 amino acids long. V dropped 0 bases and J dropped 5 bases, with 11 bases sitting between them. The CDR3, as DNA: TGTGCCAGCAGTTTATCCAGGGCGGCCCACGAGCAGTACGTC. Residues: CASSLSRAAHEQYV.

The chain employs TRBV5-4 and TRBJ1-5, with D maybe TRBD1 (6 bases). Germline CDR1 is SGHNT and CDR2 is YYREEE (reference sequence). This CDR3 region has 15 residues. V was shortened by 4 bases and J by 2 bases, with 13 bases between the two germline ends. Written as DNA, the CDR3 is TGTGCCAGCAGCCTGGCACCAGGGGGCAATCAGCCCCAGCATTTT. Translation gives CASSLAPGGNQPQHF.

This clone has more than one count but fewer than ten. Other nucleotide sequences in the sample specify the same CDR3. The chain employs TRBV9 and TRBJ1-1; D is possibly TRBD1 (5 bases). Germline CDR1 and CDR2: SGDLS and YYNGEE. The V end was cut by 0 bases, the J end by 6 bases, with 12 bases between. This CDR3 region has 14 residues. CDR3 region: CASSVAPGVSEAFF. The CDR3 nucleotides read TGTGCCAGCAGCGTAGCACCGGGGGTTTCTGAAGCTTTCTTT. The variable domain in full, with the rest retrieved from reference TRBV9 and TRBJ1-1, is DSGVTQTPKHLITATGQRVTLRCSPRSGDLSVYWYQQSLDQGLQFLIQYYNGEERAKGNILERFSAQQFPDLHSELNLSSLELGDSALYFCASSVAPGVSEAFFGQGTRLTVV.

The genes are TRBV7-9 and TRBJ1-3; D is uncertain. Germline lookup yields CDR1 SEHNR and CDR2 FQNEAQ (reference sequence). Trimming removed 4 bases at V and 0 bases at J, with 7 bases between. The CDR3 spans 14 residues. CDR3 coding DNA: TGTGCCAGCAGCTCCGTCTTCTCTGGAAACACCATATATTTT. Encoded protein: CASSSVFSGNTIYF.

The rearrangement uses TRBV5-1 and TRBJ2-1, with a possible D match to TRBD2 (6 bases). Germline assignment: CDR1 SGHRS and CDR2 YFSETQ. The CDR3 sequence is 15 residues long. Trimming took 0 bases from V and 3 from J, leaving 10 bases between them. The CDR3 region has the DNA TGCGCCAGCAGCTTGGGATGGGGGGACTACAATGAGCAGTTCTTC. This codes for CASSLGWGDYNEQFF.

The chain uses TRBV4-1 and TRBJ2-1; TRBD2 might be the D (6 bases). The CDR3 length is 13 residues. Trimming removed 0 bases from V and 10 bases from J, with 10 bases in between. Germline V gives CDR1 MGHRA, CDR2 YSYEKL. CDR3 in amino acids: CASSQDGGLEQFF. The CDR3 DNA is TGCGCCAGCAGCCAAGATGGGGGGTTGGAGCAGTTCTTC.

A single count supports this clone. V is TRBV29-1 and J is TRBJ2-3; possibly TRBD2 for D (6 bases). CDR1 and CDR2 (germline): SQVTM, ANQGSEA. V lost 3 bases and J lost 0, with 13 bases in between. The CDR3 consists of 15 residues. CDR3 nucleotide sequence: TGCAGCGTTGAGGGAGTGGGGGGAAGCACAGATACGCAGTATTTT. Encoded protein: CSVEGVGGSTDTQYF.

The genes are TRBV4-2 and TRBJ2-5; D remains unclear. This CDR3 has 13 residues. CDR1 and CDR2 (germline): LGHNA, YNFKEQ. V lost 0 bases, J lost 5 bases, and 7 bases lay in between. CDR3 coding DNA: TGTGCCAGCAGCCAAGATCACGGTGAGACCCAGTACTTC. Its translation: CASSQDHGETQYF.

This clone was seen once. The rearrangement uses TRBV6-5 and TRBJ1-1; TRBD1 matches at 10 bases. Per germline, CDR1 MNHEY and CDR2 SVGAGI. The junction had 7 bases not matched to a gene; V was cut back by 0 bases and J by 6 bases. This CDR3 contains 16 residues. The CDR3 DNA reads as TGTGCCAGCAGTTACTCGCGACAGGGGGCGAGGGCTGAAGCTTTCTTT. It codes for CASSYSRQGARAEAFF.

The chain combines TRBV12-5 with TRBJ2-7, with 9 bases that match TRBD1. Trimming removed 2 bases from V and 0 bases from J; junction bases left unmatched: 8. Per germline, CDR1 LGHNT and CDR2 FRNRAP. This CDR3 has 17 amino acids. The DNA of the CDR3 is TGTGCTAGTGGTTTGTTTCAACAGGGGGCGAACTCCTACGAGCAGTACGTC. Amino acid sequence: CASGLFQQGANSYEQYV.

The chain links TRBV27 to TRBJ1-2, with D perhaps TRBD1 (6 bases). V was shortened by 3 bases and J by 2 bases, with 10 bases between the two germline ends. The V gene's germline CDR1 is MNHEY and CDR2 SMNVEV (reference sequence). The CDR3 covers 14 residues. The CDR3 DNA reads as TGTGCCAGCAGTTTCCGGGGGGCGAACTATGGCTACACCTTC. Translated, it gives CASSFRGANYGYTF.

The genes are TRBV7-8 and TRBJ1-4, with D uncertain. CDR1 and CDR2 (germline): SGHVS, FQNEAQ. Deletions cut 0 bases from V and 0 bases from J, with 5 bases between. The CDR3 has 15 amino acids. CDR3 amino acids: CASSLAPATNEKLFF. As DNA, the CDR3 is TGTGCCAGCAGCTTAGCTCCTGCAACTAATGAAAAACTGTTTTTT.

This clone was recorded a few times. The J gene is TRBJ2-2, the V gene TRBV7-7, with 8 bases aligning to TRBD1. CDR3 length: 16 residues. The germline gives CDR1 SSHAT, CDR2 FNYEAQ (reference sequence). V was clipped by 5 bases and J by 1 base; unmatched bases: 6. CDR3 region: CASSTWTGKNTGELFF. CDR3 DNA: TGTGCCAGCAGCACCTGGACAGGGAAGAACACCGGGGAGCTGTTTTTT. The complete variable domain, with remaining parts taken from reference TRBV7-7 and TRBJ2-2, reads GAGVSQSPRYKVTKRGQDVTLRCDPISSHATLYWYQQALGQGPEFLTYFNYEAQPDKSGLPSDRFSAERPEGSISTLTIQRTEQRDSAMYRCASSTWTGKNTGELFFGEGSRLTVL.

This clone appeared once. The chain links TRBV19 to TRBJ2-1, with 9 bases identical to TRBD2. The junction had 8 bases not matched to a gene; V was cut back by 9 bases and J by 5 bases. Looked up from germline, CDR1 is LNHDA and CDR2 is SQIVND (reference sequence). The CDR3 length is 14 residues. The CDR3 nucleotides are TGTGCCAGCAAAGAGCGGGGGGCGAACAATGAGCAGTTCTTC. It encodes CASKERGANNEQFF. Full variable domain (missing parts from reference TRBV19 and TRBJ2-1): DGGITQSPKYLFRKEGQNVTLSCEQNLNHDAMYWYRQDPGQGLRLIYYSQIVNDFQKGDIAEGYSVSREKKESFPLTVTSAQKNPTAFYLCASKERGANNEQFFGPGTRLTVL.

V gene TRBV25-1 combines with J gene TRBJ1-3; D is undetermined. CDR1 is MGHDK, CDR2 SYGVNS, per germline. The CDR3 consists of 13 residues. Trimming left V 7 bases short and J 3 bases short, with 10 bases between. This CDR3 reads CASMERGGNTIYF. CDR3 nucleotides: TGTGCCAGCATGGAGCGAGGTGGAAACACCATATATTTT.

J is TRBJ1-5 and V is TRBV7-3, with TRBD1 matching over 8 bases. V trimming: 6 bases; J trimming: 2 bases; junction bases outside the gene matches: 18. Per germline, CDR1 SGHTA and CDR2 FQGTGA. This CDR3 is 19 amino acids long. CDR3 in amino acids: CASRVRGQGAPLGNQPQHF. CDR3 in DNA: TGTGCCAGCAGGGTCCGTGGGCAGGGGGCCCCGTTGGGCAATCAGCCCCAGCATTTT.

The rearrangement uses TRBV27 and TRBJ1-2, with 8 bases matching TRBD1. V lost 0 bases, J lost 8 bases, and 8 bases stayed unmatched. The CDR3 is 15 residues long. The germline CDR1 and CDR2 sequences are MNHEY and SMNVEV (reference sequence). The CDR3 here is CASSLSGRGLKGYTF. CDR3 coding DNA: TGTGCCAGCAGTTTATCGGGCAGGGGGCTTAAAGGCTACACCTTC.

This chain connects TRBV29-1 to TRBJ2-1; 7 bases fit TRBD2. CDR1 and CDR2 (germline): SQVTM, ANQGSEA. After removal of 8 bases from V and 5 bases from J, the junction contained 9 bases not matched to a gene. CDR3 size: 13 residues. The CDR3 loop reads CSPLGGNDNEQFF. The CDR3 bases are TGCAGCCCTCTGGGGGGGAATGACAATGAGCAGTTCTTC.

The rearrangement links TRBV11-3 to TRBJ2-2; tentative D call: TRBD2 (6 bases). Trimming took off 6 bases at V and 5 bases at J, with 19 bases between the two ends. Germline CDR1 SGHNT, CDR2 YENEEA. The CDR3 consists of 16 residues. The CDR3 DNA follows: TGTGCCAGCAGACCGCCGGAGACGGAGGGGACCGGGGAGCTGTTTTTT. This encodes CASRPPETEGTGELFF.